This note documents a single T cell receptor (beta chain) sequence. Its antigen specificity is not known. At one boundary the junction diverges from the germline segment, which might be a read error. The TCR beta CDR3 regions were amplified from RNA transcripts. The TCR CDR3 was subjected to a first round of RT-PCR using the HTBI primer set and the Qiagen OneStep RT-PCR kit. Libraries were constructed in a second round of multiplex PCR, after which size selection and purification were carried out. The libraries were sequenced on an Illumina HiSeq2000 using paired-end 100 bp reads. The original methods were these. SOAPnuke was used to process the raw data, with reads discarded if the reads contained adapters or uncalled bases, had a mean Phred below 15, or lacked an exact constant-primer or identifier match. COPE v1.2.5 was used to merge the high-quality paired reads, and each unique nucleotide sequence was defined as a clonotype. MiTCR v1.1 was used to align the clonotypes against IMGT TRBV, TRBD and TRBJ reference segments. The analysis included only V-J combinations with a frequency above 0.0001, which together covered 99% to 99.2% of the repertoires. The TCS score was defined as F50 (clonal expansion) divided by E x V (chaos), with BLOSUM62-based TCRdist calculated between CDR3 peptides within each V-J. Welch's t-statistics and random forest reduced approximately 520 V-J features to 10 to 15, which were used in a naive Bayes classifier (R e1071). The Morisita-Horn index was used to measure how similar the thyroid and blood repertoires were. TCRdb cleaned the public reads at Q25 with fastp, built clones with MiXCR and kept in-frame beta chains. Rows are unified per CDR3 protein, each entry keeping the most common DNA and genes. The V and J calls and clone size are TCRdb's, not the authors'. This sample holds hundreds of thousands of distinct CDR3 sequences; roughly 37% were observed only once. The ten largest clones add up to 7.5% to 9.5% of the sample.

A patient counted as having stable Graves' hyperthyroidism if no progression to ophthalmopathy occurred over 18 months of follow-up. Hyperthyroidism patients were aged 18 to 65 years and newly diagnosed, with disease duration of less than 2 months. Any patient with an uncontrolled infection, another autoimmune disease, pregnancy or lactation was excluded. Diagnoses were based on clinical symptoms, serum thyroxine and TRAb, thyroid ultrasound and orbital computed tomography. Ficoll-Paque density gradient centrifugation was used to isolate PBMCs from 9.5 to 10 ml of fresh peripheral blood. Total RNA was extracted with Trizol reagent, and quality was checked on an Agilent 2100 Bioanalyzer. The sample comes from a study of T cells in Graves' hyperthyroidism and ophthalmopathy (dated 2019 in TCRdb). Describing the broader study: Peripheral blood samples were taken at initial diagnosis, before any treatment was given. An independent validation cohort of under 20 hyperthyroidism patients and about 16 patients who later progressed to ophthalmopathy tested prospective prediction of ophthalmopathy. TCR V-J signatures able to tell the groups apart were searched for in a discovery cohort of 90 to 100 patients, of whom around 42 had Graves' ophthalmopathy and around 57 had stable Graves' hyperthyroidism. The paper describes TCR Vbeta CDR3 sequencing of about 140 peripheral blood samples, made up of 43 ophthalmopathy patients, roughly 80 hyperthyroidism patients and around 17 progressor patients. The 100 or so discovery patients were randomly split 7:3 into training and test sets. Following sampling, methimazole starting at 30 mg daily was given to hyperthyroidism patients, and high-dose intravenous methylprednisolone was given to ophthalmopathy patients. In addition, the study compared T-cell repertoires in thyroid tissue and in blood from five or six Graves' hyperthyroidism patients. Here is what the overall study found, with its caveats: A 13 V-J signature model separated ophthalmopathy from stable hyperthyroidism, with 87.88% sensitivity and 81% to 82% specificity in cross-validation and 80%/75% in testing. In validation, progression to ophthalmopathy was predicted by the model with more than 65% sensitivity and roughly 76% specificity, a median of roughly 6 months before onset. No statistical method was used to set the sample size in advance, and investigators knew the group allocation. Blood samples also contained most of the expanded thyroid clonotypes (frequency above 0.001), which suggests that blood repertoires may reflect thyroid immune responses.

From cysteine to phenylalanine, the CDR3 is 15 amino acids long. CDR3 DNA is the only sequence kept; it has 45 bases, read in frame from the first base. Sequences SGHTA (CDR1) and FQGNSA (CDR2) are obtained from the germline V gene. The sequencing input was blood. The sequence links TRBV7-2 to TRBJ2-7; the central 8 bases match TRBD2. This TCR derives from a man between 18 and 29 years old with Graves' hyperthyroidism. The CDR3 protein sequence reads: CGSSPRVAGLREQYF. The nucleotide sequence is given as TGTGGCAGCAGTCCACGGGTAGCGGGACTTAGGGAGCAGTACTTC.